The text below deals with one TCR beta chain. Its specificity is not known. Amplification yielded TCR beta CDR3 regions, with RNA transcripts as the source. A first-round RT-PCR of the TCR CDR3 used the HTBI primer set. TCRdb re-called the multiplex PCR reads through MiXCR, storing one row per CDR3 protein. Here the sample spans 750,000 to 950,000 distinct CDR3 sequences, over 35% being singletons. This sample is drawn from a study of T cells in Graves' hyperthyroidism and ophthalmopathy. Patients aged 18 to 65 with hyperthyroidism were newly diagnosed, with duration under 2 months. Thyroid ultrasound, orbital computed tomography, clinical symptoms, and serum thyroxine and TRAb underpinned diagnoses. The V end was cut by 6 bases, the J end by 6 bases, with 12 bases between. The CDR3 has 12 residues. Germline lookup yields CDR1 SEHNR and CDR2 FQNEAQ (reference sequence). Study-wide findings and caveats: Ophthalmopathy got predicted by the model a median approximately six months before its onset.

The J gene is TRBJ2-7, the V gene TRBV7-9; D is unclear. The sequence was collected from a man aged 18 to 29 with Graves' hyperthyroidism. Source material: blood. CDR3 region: CASRSLWGEQYF. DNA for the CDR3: TGTGCCAGCAGATCCCTTTGGGGCGAGCAGTACTTC.